A selection of T cell receptor beta chains follows, all from one sample in a study of blood T cell repertoires in COVID-19. This table comes from immunoSEQ multiplex PCR, and its TCRdb copy is limited to in-frame clones, with some not included. Of 150,000 or so clones in the sample, roughly four fifths were seen once. Material for sequencing was peripheral blood. All receptors come from a man older than 75 with acute or convalescent COVID-19. Each CDR3 is given with its conserved first and last residue. D genes are given only for firm matches.

D gene | J gene | V gene | CDR3 protein
NA | TRBJ2-5 | TRBV28 | CASSRSETQYF
NA | TRBJ2-4 | TRBV5-6 | CASSLVLAKNIQYF
NA | TRBJ1-5 | TRBV2 | CASDVGGRGNQPQHF
TRBD2 | TRBJ2-3 | TRBV6-5 | CAITRGLDEADTQYF
TRBD1 | TRBJ2-7 | TRBV7-6 | CASSPGGQGLYEQYF
NA | TRBJ2-2 | TRBV5-1 | CASSLFRTATGELFF
NA | TRBJ1-2 | TRBV30 | CAWTVTGSNGYTF
TRBD1 | TRBJ2-7 | TRBV6-5 | CASSSGQGFSYEQYF
TRBD1 | TRBJ2-2 | TRBV6-5 | CASSYRTGETGELFF
NA | TRBJ1-6 | TRBV14 | CASSPGALPLHF
NA | TRBJ1-2 | TRBV9 | CASSVHRGGRTYGYTF
TRBD1 | TRBJ1-2 | TRBV7-3 | CASSPSGTGTGYTF
TRBD2 | TRBJ2-1 | TRBV6-5 | CASNPGGGVNEQFF
NA | TRBJ1-1 | TRBV5-4 | CASSGLDKNTEAFF
NA | TRBJ1-2 | TRBV7-2 | CASSQFTGPGYGYTF
NA | TRBJ1-2 | TRBV5-4 | CASSLSGRQGTNYGYTF
NA | TRBJ2-6 | TRBV5-4 | CASSLNRAAGGANVLTF
TRBD1 | TRBJ1-6 | TRBV11-3 | CASGRDRGDSPLHF
NA | TRBJ1-2 | TRBV18 | CASSPRAGEGSYGYTF
NA | TRBJ1-5 | TRBV5-5 | CASSAGQSGSNQPQHF
TRBD1 | TRBJ1-2 | TRBV6-6 | CASSYRDRAEGYTF
TRBD2 | TRBJ2-7 | TRBV19 | CASSTTSGGLSYEQYF
NA | TRBJ1-6 | TRBV5-1 | CASSLGQGSYNSPLHF
TRBD1 | TRBJ2-5 | TRBV29-1 | CSAAGDSQETQYF
TRBD1 | TRBJ1-2 | TRBV9 | CASSVQGAVGYTF
NA | TRBJ1-1 | TRBV5-4 | CASSSRVMGTEAFF
TRBD1 | TRBJ1-6 | TRBV19 | CASIPGQGYGSPLHF
TRBD1 | TRBJ2-1 | TRBV29-1 | CSVDDDRGYNEQFF
TRBD1 | TRBJ1-2 | TRBV28 | CASSPEGAPPGYGYTF
NA | TRBJ2-4 | TRBV19 | CASSVRQIKNIQYF
NA | TRBJ1-2 | TRBV19 | CASSRQISGYTF
NA | TRBJ1-1 | TRBV5-1 | CASSLAAATEAFF
NA | TRBJ2-2 | TRBV5-1 | CASSLGAELNTGELFF
NA | TRBJ1-3 | TRBV24-1 | CATSDSYSGNTIYF
TRBD1 | TRBJ1-4 | TRBV5-4 | CASSPGGEDEKLFF
NA | TRBJ2-2 | TRBV6-5 | CASRSQVNTGELFF
TRBD1 | TRBJ1-2 | TRBV28 | CASSWDREGYTF
NA | TRBJ2-2 | TRBV3-1/TRBV3-2 | CASSPRALVTGELFF
TRBD1 | TRBJ1-2 | TRBV7-8 | CASSPTGGYGYTF
TRBD1 | TRBJ2-7 | TRBV12-5 | CASGLVLGTGNEQYF
NA | TRBJ1-2 | TRBV21-1 | CASSKVAGGYGYTF
NA | TRBJ1-1 | TRBV30 | CAWSKTGSSEAFF
NA | TRBJ2-5 | TRBV11-2 | CASSPGWNQETQYF
TRBD2 | TRBJ2-3 | TRBV24-1 | CATSDPSVGRGGLSSTDTQYF
TRBD1 | TRBJ2-3 | TRBV10-1 | CASSDQDRASSTQYF
TRBD1 | TRBJ2-1 | TRBV4-2 | CASSPSGQGYNEQFF
NA | TRBJ1-2 | TRBV7-2 | CASSLAAREGYGYTF
NA | TRBJ1-2 | TRBV2 | CASKRSYGYTF
TRBD2 | TRBJ2-3 | TRBV7-9 | CASSFYGGSTDTQYF
NA | TRBJ2-7 | TRBV7-9 | CASSPTPILTGNNEQYF
TRBD1 | TRBJ2-1 | TRBV24-1 | CATSMRTGGWFF
TRBD1 | TRBJ1-4 | TRBV29-1 | CSVAGGDTNEKLFF
NA | TRBJ1-1 | TRBV7-3 | CASSLAGYTEAFF